The sequence of this T cell receptor (beta chain) was determined in a study of T cells in localized non-small cell lung cancer (dated by TCRdb to about 2020). Context from the whole study: Comparing tumors with uninvolved tumor-adjacent lungs, the study looked at the T cell repertoires of 220 or so patients with early-stage NSCLC. The cohort comprised around 250 treatment-naïve NSCLC patients with resected, localized lung tumors. The mean age of the NSCLC patients was under 70 years, with 130 or so men and around 110 women.

At diagnosis, tumor, uninvolved tumor-adjacent lung and peripheral blood were collected and then preserved as a mix of FFPE and fresh-frozen material. For TCR repertoire profiling, the blood samples were analyzed as peripheral blood mononuclear cells. General conclusions and limits of the study: A median of around 50 of the top 100 tumor clones turned up in the paired uninvolved adjacent lung, and 25 to 35 of those clones also ranked among the top 100 of that same adjacent lung. Because multi-region sequencing of the tumors was not done, intratumor heterogeneity could not be ruled out. Longer overall survival was associated with higher T cell density in blood, whereas shorter survival was associated with higher clonality in adjacent lung. Uninvolved tumor-adjacent lung showed the highest T cell clonality, higher than tumor, which suggests more focused antigenic responses in the uninvolved tumor-adjacent lung. Because of the exploratory design, TCR variables were selected using unadjusted p-values without false-discovery rate correction.

As to this clone: Its antigen remains undetermined. No quality values exist for individual bases; no much larger clone is one base distant.

The immunoSEQ Assay was used to sequence TCR beta CDR3 regions from DNA. As for the authors' bioinformatics: To compute T cell density, TCR beta template counts were normalized to usable DNA, which was estimated by amplifying housekeeping genes. Using the preseqR package, richness was estimated by extrapolating to 120,000 templates for tissue samples and 400,000 templates for PBMC samples. Clonality was taken to be one minus Pielou's evenness. Differential abundance testing on productive amino-acid clonotypes, with a minimum total count of 5 and an alpha of 0.1, was used to identify tissue-enriched TCRs. The Jaccard Index and the Morisita Overlap Index were used to quantify repertoire overlap between compartments. GLIPH clustered TCR beta CDR3s with public tetramer-defined viral CDR3s; viral motifs required at least three viral sequences plus V-gene enrichment. TCRdb took over this immuneACCESS table, retaining in-frame rearrangements with V and J assigned. Such tables are incomplete; in checked studies, under half of the missing clones stem from an unresolved V gene, and the remainder is unexplained. That table is the source of V, J and clone size, and D and trimming were worked out from the DNA. Counted in this sample were tens of thousands of clones; 75% to 90% of them appeared once. Around 6.4% of the sample is in the top ten clones.

Spanning cysteine to phenylalanine, the CDR3 consists of 14 amino acids. The CDR3 DNA has 42 bases and is translated from base 1. The trim is 3 bases for V and 7 bases for J, with a gap of 16 bases between the germline ends. CDR1 is given as SGHRS and CDR2 as YFSETQ, both from the germline V gene. This receptor was obtained from a man aged 40 to 69 with stage I lung adenocarcinoma. Sequenced material: peripheral blood, taken before any cancer treatment. This receptor chain uses TRBV5-1 and TRBJ1-2; no D gene can be assigned with confidence. The DNA sequence is given as TGCGCCAGCAGCTCCCAAGGTCCTTTAAGTGGCTACACCTTC. Its translation reads: CASSSQGPLSGYTF.